Following are 11 T cell receptor beta chains from one sample sequenced in a study of radiation and T cells in renal cell carcinoma. The time point was: blood 2 weeks post-SBRT. Treatment denoted: 15 Gy SBRT to primary tumor, nephrectomy 4 weeks later. The repertoire was sequenced with immunoSEQ multiplex PCR; TCRdb's copy has only in-frame clones and lacks some. Of some 150,000 clones in the sample, approximately 88% were seen once. This sample comprised blood, obtained from a patient whose treatment included radiotherapy and nephrectomy. The receptors were sampled from a woman aged 45 to 65 with renal cell carcinoma.

The chain couples TRBV7-9 to TRBJ1-1; D call uncertain. The CDR3 totals 15 residues. Trimming removed 1 base from V and 0 bases from J, with 9 bases in between. Germline lookup yields CDR1 SEHNR and CDR2 FQNEAQ (reference sequence). The CDR3 nucleotides are TGTGCCAGCAGCTTAGGGAAAATCATGAACACTGAAGCTTTCTTT. Residues: CASSLGKIMNTEAFF.

V and J are TRBV7-2 and TRBJ2-7; D is undetermined. This CDR3 is built from 15 residues. Germline-derived CDR1 and CDR2 are SGHTA and FQGNSA. V dropped 3 bases and J dropped 3 bases, with 15 bases sitting between them. The CDR3 DNA reads TGTGCCAGCAGCTTCACTCAGGAATTAAACTACGAGCAGTACTTC. Protein sequence: CASSFTQELNYEQYF.

This clone is a singleton in its sample. The genes are TRBV6-6 and TRBJ1-5, with TRBD1 matching over 7 bases. The junction had 7 bases not matched to a gene; V was cut back by 4 bases and J by 13 bases. The CDR3 is 12 residues long. The germline V gene encodes CDR1 MNHNY and CDR2 SVGAGI (reference sequence). The CDR3 is CASSLAGTAQHF. The CDR3 DNA reads as TGTGCCAGCAGTTTAGCCGGGACAGCGCAGCATTTT.

This sequence joins TRBV2 and TRBJ1-2; no clear D. V was trimmed by 0 bases and J by 6 bases, leaving 8 bases between them. This CDR3 is 13 amino acids long. The germline V gene has CDR1 SNHLY and CDR2 FYNNEI. CDR3 sequence: CASSEALRNGYTF. The DNA for the CDR3 is TGTGCCAGCAGTGAAGCGCTCCGGAATGGCTACACCTTC.

The chain employs TRBV2 and TRBJ2-5; D unclear. The CDR3 spans 14 residues. The V and J ends lost 5 bases and 7 bases respectively, with 17 bases between them. Looked up from germline, CDR1 is SNHLY and CDR2 is FYNNEI. This CDR3 reads CASSLSHSSGTQYF. CDR3 bases: TGTGCCAGCAGTCTATCCCACAGTAGTGGGACCCAGTACTTC.

The chain uses TRBV18 and TRBJ1-2; D not resolved. Trimming removed 5 bases from V and 8 bases from J, with 27 bases in between. Germline V lookup: CDR1 KGHSH, CDR2 LQKENI. The CDR3 contains 17 residues. The CDR3 DNA sequence: TGTGCCAGCTCATCGAATACCCCGGGCGCCAAGATGGGAGGCTACACCTTC. Translated, it gives CASSSNTPGAKMGGYTF.

The chain recombines TRBV11-2 with TRBJ1-1; D unclear. Trimming stripped 8 bases from V and 3 bases from J, with 13 bases between. Germline assignment: CDR1 SGHAT and CDR2 FQNNGV. The CDR3 runs to 13 residues. The DNA of the CDR3 is TGTGCCAGCGCATTGGGATGGGACACTGAAGCTTTCTTT. This codes for CASALGWDTEAFF.

This clone was recorded only once. This chain links TRBV7-9 with TRBJ2-2, with D possibly being TRBD1 (6 bases). The length of the CDR3 is 16 residues. Germline V CDR1 and CDR2: SEHNR, FQNEAQ (reference sequence). The V end lost 5 bases, the J end lost 3 bases, and 16 bases lay between the germline ends. The chain's CDR3 is CASSPRGPRDTGELFF. The CDR3 DNA is TGTGCCAGCAGCCCCAGGGGACCACGGGACACCGGGGAGCTGTTTTTT.

V and J are TRBV30 and TRBJ1-4; the D is unclear. V lost 4 bases and J 0 bases, leaving 6 bases between the germline ends. The CDR3 is made up of 13 amino acids. CDR1 and CDR2 (germline): GTSNPN, SVGIG (reference sequence). The CDR3 here is CAWNVATNEKLFF. CDR3 bases: TGTGCCTGGAACGTCGCAACTAATGAAAAACTGTTTTTT.

This sequence joins TRBV10-3 and TRBJ1-5; D ambiguous. This CDR3 is built from 17 residues. Per the germline V gene, CDR1 is ENHRY and CDR2 is SYGVKD. Trimming took off 2 bases at V and 3 bases at J, with 17 bases between the two ends. This CDR3 is CAISEPGIGGFNQPQHF. CDR3 coding DNA: TGTGCCATCAGTGAGCCTGGCATAGGAGGATTCAATCAGCCCCAGCATTTT.

The gene calls are TRBV21-1 and TRBJ2-3; TRBD2 is taken as the D call from the table, unchecked against the DNA. TRBV21-1 counts as a pseudogene. CDR3 length: 13 residues. The CDR3 here is CASSILRLGRVYF. Written as DNA, the CDR3 is TGTGCCAGCAGCATCCTACGCCTCGGCCGGGTGTATTTT.